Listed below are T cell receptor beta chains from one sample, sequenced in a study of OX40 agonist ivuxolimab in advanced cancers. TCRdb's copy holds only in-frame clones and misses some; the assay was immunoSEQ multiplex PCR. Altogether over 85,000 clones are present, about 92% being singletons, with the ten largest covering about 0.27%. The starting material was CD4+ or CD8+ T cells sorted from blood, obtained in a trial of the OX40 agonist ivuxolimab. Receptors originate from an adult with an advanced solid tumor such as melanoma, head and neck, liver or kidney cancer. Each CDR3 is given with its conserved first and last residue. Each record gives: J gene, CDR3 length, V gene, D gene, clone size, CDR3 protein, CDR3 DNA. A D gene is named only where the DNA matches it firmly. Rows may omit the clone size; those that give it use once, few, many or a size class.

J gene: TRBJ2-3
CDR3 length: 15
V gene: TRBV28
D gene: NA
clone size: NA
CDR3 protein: CASSLTQGNTDTQYF
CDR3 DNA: TGTGCCAGCAGTTTAACTCAGGGGAACACAGATACGCAGTATTTT

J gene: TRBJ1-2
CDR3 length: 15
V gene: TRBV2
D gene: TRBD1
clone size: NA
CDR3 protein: CASSVTRDSLYGYTF
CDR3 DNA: TGTGCCAGCAGTGTAACACGGGACAGCTTGTATGGCTACACCTTC

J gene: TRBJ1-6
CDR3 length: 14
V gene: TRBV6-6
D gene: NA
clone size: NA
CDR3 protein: CASTGARYNSPLHF
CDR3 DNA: TGTGCCAGCACAGGGGCGCGGTATAATTCACCCCTCCACTTT

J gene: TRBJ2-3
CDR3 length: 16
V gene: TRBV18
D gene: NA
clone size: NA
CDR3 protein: CASSVGLSIGSDTQYF
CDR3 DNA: TGTGCCAGCTCAGTGGGGCTTTCGATCGGCTCAGATACGCAGTATTTT

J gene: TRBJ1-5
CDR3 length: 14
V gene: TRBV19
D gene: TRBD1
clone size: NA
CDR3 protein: CASRETGEYQPQHF
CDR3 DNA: TGTGCCAGTAGGGAGACAGGGGAGTATCAGCCCCAGCATTTT

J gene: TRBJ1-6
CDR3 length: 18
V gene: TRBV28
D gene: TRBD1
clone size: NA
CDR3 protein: CASSLPGTGGAYNSPLHF
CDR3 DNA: TGTGCCAGCAGTTTACCCGGGACAGGGGGGGCCTATAATTCACCCCTCCACTTT

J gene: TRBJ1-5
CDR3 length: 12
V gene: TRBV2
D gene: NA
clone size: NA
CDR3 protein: CASAGSNQPQHF
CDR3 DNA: TGTGCCAGCGCAGGAAGCAATCAGCCCCAGCATTTT

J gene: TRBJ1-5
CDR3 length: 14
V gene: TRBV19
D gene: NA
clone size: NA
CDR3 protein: CASTPGHLREPQHF
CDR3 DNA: TGTGCCAGTACCCCGGGACACCTGCGAGAGCCCCAGCATTTT

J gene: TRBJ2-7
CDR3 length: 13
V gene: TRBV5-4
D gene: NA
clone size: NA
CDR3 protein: CASSPGLNYEQCF
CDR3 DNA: TGTGCCAGCAGCCCCGGGCTAAACTACGAGCAGTGCTTC

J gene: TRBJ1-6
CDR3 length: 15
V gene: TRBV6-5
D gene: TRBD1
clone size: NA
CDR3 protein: CASSYMGGGDSPLHF
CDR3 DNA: TGTGCCAGCAGTTACATGGGAGGGGGCGATTCACCCCTCCACTTT

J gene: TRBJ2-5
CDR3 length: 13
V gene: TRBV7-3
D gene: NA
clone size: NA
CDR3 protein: CASSPSQAETQYF
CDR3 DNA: TGTGCCAGCAGCCCCTCCCAGGCAGAGACCCAGTACTTC

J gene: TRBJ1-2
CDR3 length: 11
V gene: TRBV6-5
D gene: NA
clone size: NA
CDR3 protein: CASSYSNGYTF
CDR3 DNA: TGTGCCAGCAGTTACTCGAATGGCTACACCTTC

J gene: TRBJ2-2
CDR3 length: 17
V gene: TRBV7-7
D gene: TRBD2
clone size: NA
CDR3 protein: CASATGLAADSTGELFF
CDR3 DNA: TGTGCTAGCGCAACAGGACTAGCGGCTGATTCGACCGGGGAGCTGTTTTTT

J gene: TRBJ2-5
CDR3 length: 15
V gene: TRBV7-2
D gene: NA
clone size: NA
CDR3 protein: CASSIGQLYQETQYF
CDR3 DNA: TGTGCCAGCAGCATAGGACAGCTGTACCAAGAGACCCAGTACTTC

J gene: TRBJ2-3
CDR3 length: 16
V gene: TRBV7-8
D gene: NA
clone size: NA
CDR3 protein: CASSAQQGRSTDTQYF
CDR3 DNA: TGTGCCAGCAGCGCTCAACAGGGACGGAGCACAGATACGCAGTATTTT

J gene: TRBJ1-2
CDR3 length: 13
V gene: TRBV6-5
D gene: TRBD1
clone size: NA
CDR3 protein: CASSPGQGGGYTF
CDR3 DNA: TGTGCCAGCAGTCCCGGACAGGGGGGTGGCTACACCTTC

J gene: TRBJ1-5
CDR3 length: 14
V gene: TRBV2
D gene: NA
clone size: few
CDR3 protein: CASTWTEGNQPQHF
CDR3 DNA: TGTGCCAGCACTTGGACTGAGGGAAATCAGCCCCAGCATTTT

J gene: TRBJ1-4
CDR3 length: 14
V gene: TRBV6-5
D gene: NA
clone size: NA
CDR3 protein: CASSYREGGEKLFF
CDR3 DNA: TGTGCCAGCAGTTACAGGGAAGGCGGTGAAAAACTGTTTTTT

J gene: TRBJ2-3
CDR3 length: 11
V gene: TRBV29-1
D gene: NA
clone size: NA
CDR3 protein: CSVKSTDTQYF
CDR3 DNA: TGCAGCGTTAAAAGTACAGATACGCAGTATTTT

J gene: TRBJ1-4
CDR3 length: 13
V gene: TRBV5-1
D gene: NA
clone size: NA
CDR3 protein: CASSLRPNEKLFF
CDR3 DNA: TGCGCCAGCAGCTTACGTCCTAATGAAAAACTGTTTTTT

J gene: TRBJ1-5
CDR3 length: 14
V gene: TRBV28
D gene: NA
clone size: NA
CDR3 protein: CASSSRVLWQPQHF
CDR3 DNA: TGTGCCAGCAGCAGCCGCGTTCTTTGGCAGCCCCAGCATTTT

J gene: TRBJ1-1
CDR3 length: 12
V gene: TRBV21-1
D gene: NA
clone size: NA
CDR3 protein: CASSINGVRAFF
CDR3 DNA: TGTGCCAGCAGCATTAACGGGGTGCGAGCTTTCTTT

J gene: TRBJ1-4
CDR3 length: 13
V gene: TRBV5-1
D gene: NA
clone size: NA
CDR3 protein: CASSLGTNEKLFF
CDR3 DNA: TGCGCCAGCAGCTTGGGGACTAATGAAAAACTGTTTTTT